A selection of T cell receptor beta chains follows, all from one sample in a study of control samples from healthy donors and cancer patients. TCRdb's copy holds only in-frame clones and misses some; the assay was immunoSEQ multiplex PCR. The data hold about 150,000 clones, with 91% observed a single time. Sequenced input: blood. The origin of the receptors is a woman between 40 and 55 years old in good health. The CDR3 runs from the conserved cysteine through the conserved F or W. Fields, in order: D gene, J gene, V gene, CDR3 protein. The D gene is left open where the match is weak.

d_call: TRBD2
j_call: TRBJ2-1
v_call: TRBV4-1
cdr3_aa: CASSQDRLLAYNEQFF

d_call: TRBD1
j_call: TRBJ1-5
v_call: TRBV4-1
cdr3_aa: CASSPDRVVNQPQHF

d_call: -
j_call: TRBJ2-7
v_call: TRBV18
cdr3_aa: CASSPAGSYEQYF

d_call: -
j_call: TRBJ1-2
v_call: TRBV7-9
cdr3_aa: CASSPGRGGYTF

d_call: -
j_call: TRBJ2-3
v_call: TRBV15
cdr3_aa: CATSRDLVGFDNTDTQYF

d_call: -
j_call: TRBJ1-1
v_call: TRBV18
cdr3_aa: CASSREPTMNTEAFF

d_call: -
j_call: TRBJ2-7
v_call: TRBV19
cdr3_aa: CASSTQGYEQYF

d_call: TRBD2
j_call: TRBJ2-3
v_call: TRBV27
cdr3_aa: CASSLGLGDYTQYF

d_call: -
j_call: TRBJ1-4
v_call: TRBV7-9
cdr3_aa: CASSSAVEKLFF

d_call: TRBD2
j_call: TRBJ2-3
v_call: TRBV11-2
cdr3_aa: CASSFPLGWGGGSTDTQYF

d_call: -
j_call: TRBJ2-2
v_call: TRBV5-1
cdr3_aa: CASSPRGMENTGELFF